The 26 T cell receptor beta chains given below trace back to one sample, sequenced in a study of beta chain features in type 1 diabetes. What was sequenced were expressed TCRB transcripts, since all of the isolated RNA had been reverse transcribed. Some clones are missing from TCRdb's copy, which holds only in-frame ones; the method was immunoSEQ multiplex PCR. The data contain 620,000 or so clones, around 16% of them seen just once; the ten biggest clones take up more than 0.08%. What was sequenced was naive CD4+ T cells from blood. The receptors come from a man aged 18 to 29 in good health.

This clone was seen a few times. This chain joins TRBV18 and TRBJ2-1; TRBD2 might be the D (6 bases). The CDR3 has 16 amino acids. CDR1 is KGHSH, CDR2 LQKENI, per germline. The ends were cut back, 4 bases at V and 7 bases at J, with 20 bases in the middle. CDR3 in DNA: TGTGCCAGCTCACTAATCCCGGGCCGGGCGGGAAATGAGCAGTTCTTC. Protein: CASSLIPGRAGNEQFF.

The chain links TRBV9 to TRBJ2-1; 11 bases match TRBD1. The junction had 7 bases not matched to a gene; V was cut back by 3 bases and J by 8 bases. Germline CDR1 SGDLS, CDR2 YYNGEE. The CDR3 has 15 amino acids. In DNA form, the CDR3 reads TGTGCCAGCAGCGCGTGGACAGGGGGCCTCGATGAGCAGTTCTTC. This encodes CASSAWTGGLDEQFF.

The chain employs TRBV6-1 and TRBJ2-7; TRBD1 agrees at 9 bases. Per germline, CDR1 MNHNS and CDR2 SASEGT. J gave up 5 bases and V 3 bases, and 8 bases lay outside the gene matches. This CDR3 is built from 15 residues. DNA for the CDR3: TGTGCCAGCAGTGAGGGCGGGACAGGGTTCCACGAGCAGTACTTC. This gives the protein CASSEGGTGFHEQYF.

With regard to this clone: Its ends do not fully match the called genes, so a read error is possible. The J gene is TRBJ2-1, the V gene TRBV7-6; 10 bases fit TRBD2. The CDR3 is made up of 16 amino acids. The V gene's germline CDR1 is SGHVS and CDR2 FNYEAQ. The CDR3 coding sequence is TGTGCCAGCAGCATAGCGGGAGGAAGCTCCTACAATGAGCAGTTCTTC. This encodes CASSIAGGSSYNEQFF.

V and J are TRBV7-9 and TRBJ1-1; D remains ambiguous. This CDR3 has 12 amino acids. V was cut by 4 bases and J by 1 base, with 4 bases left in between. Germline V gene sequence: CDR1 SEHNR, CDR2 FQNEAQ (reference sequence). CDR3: CASSYQNTEAFF. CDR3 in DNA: TGTGCCAGCAGCTACCAGAACACTGAAGCTTTCTTT.

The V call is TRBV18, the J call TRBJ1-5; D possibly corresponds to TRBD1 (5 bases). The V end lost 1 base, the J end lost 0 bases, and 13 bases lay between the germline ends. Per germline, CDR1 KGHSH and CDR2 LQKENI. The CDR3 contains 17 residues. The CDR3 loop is CASSPQRAGDSNQPQHF. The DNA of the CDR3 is TGTGCCAGCTCACCACAGAGGGCGGGGGATAGCAATCAGCCCCAGCATTTT.

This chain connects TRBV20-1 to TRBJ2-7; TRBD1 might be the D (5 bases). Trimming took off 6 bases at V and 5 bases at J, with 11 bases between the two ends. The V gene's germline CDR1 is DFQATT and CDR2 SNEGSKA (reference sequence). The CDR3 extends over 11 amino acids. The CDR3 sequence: CSARRANEQYF. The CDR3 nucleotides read TGCAGTGCCCGCAGGGCTAACGAGCAGTACTTC.

For the CDR3, the DNA is TGTGCCAGCCTTCGACAGGGGGCGCCGCGAGAGACCCAGTACTTC. Translated, it gives CASLRQGAPRETQYF. The V gene is TRBV2, the J gene TRBJ2-5; 10 bases line up with TRBD1. Germline loops: CDR1 SNHLY, CDR2 FYNNEI. V shed 8 bases and J 4 bases; nucleotides not matched to a gene: 10. The CDR3 runs to 15 residues.

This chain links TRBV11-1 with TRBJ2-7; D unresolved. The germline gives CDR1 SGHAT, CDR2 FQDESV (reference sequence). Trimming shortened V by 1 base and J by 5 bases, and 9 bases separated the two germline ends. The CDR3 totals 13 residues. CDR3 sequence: CASSLVMGNEQYF. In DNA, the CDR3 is TGTGCCAGCAGCTTAGTAATGGGGAACGAGCAGTACTTC.

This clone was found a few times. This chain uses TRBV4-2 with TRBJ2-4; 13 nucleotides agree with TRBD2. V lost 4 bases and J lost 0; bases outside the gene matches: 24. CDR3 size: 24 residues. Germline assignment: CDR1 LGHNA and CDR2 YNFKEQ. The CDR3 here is CASSPSRTRTSGRGTLVAKNIQYF. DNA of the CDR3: TGTGCCAGCAGCCCCAGTAGGACCCGGACTAGCGGGAGAGGGACCCTTGTAGCCAAAAACATTCAGTACTTC.

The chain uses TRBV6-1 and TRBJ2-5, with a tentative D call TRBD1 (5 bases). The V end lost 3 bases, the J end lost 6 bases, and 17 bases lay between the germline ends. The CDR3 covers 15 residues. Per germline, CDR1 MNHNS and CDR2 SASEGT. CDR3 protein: CASSDARQGRKTQYF. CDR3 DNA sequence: TGTGCCAGCAGTGACGCCCGTCAGGGTAGGAAGACCCAGTACTTC.

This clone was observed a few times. The CDR3 DNA follows: TGTGCCAGCAGCTCCCCGCTCAGGGGAGGATCGAACACTGAAGCTTTCTTT. It yields the protein CASSSPLRGGSNTEAFF. The chain joins TRBV7-2 to TRBJ1-1, with D tentatively TRBD1 (6 bases). The germline CDR1 and CDR2 sequences are SGHTA and FQGNSA. CDR3 length equals 17 residues. Trimming cost V 4 bases and J 1 base, with 19 bases left between them.

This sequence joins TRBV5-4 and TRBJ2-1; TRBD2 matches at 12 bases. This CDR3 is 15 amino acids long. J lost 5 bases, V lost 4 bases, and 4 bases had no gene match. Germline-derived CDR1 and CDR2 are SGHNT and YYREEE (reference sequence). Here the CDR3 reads CASSPRLAGDNEQFF. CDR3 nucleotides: TGTGCCAGCAGCCCCCGACTAGCGGGAGACAATGAGCAGTTCTTC.

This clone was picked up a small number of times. CDR3 protein: CASSSGGFSEQYF. In nucleotides, the CDR3 is TGTGCCAGCAGCTCAGGCGGATTCAGCGAGCAGTACTTC. V gene TRBV7-2 combines with J gene TRBJ2-7, with unresolved D. The CDR3 length is 13 residues. Germline V gene data show CDR1 as SGHTA and CDR2 as FQGNSA. Trimming cost V 4 bases and J 6 bases, with 13 bases left between them.

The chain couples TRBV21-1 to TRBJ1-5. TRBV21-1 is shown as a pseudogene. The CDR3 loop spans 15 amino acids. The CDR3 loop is CASSKERNSNQPQHF. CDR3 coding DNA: TGTGCCAGCAGCAAAGAGCGGAATAGCAATCAGCCCCAGCATTTT.

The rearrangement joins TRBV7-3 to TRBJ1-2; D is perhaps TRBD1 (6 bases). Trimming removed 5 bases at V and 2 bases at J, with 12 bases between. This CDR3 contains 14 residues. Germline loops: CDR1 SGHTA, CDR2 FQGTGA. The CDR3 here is CASSPHTGNYGYTF. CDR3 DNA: TGTGCCAGCAGCCCCCACACAGGGAACTATGGCTACACCTTC.

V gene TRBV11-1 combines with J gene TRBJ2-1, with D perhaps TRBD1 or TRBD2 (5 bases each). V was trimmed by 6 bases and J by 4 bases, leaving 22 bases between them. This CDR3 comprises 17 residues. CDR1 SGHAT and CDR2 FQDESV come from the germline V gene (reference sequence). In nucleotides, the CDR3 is TGTGCCAGCAGTTCTACCGGGGCAGTCCCACCATACAATGAGCAGTTCTTC. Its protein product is CASSSTGAVPPYNEQFF.

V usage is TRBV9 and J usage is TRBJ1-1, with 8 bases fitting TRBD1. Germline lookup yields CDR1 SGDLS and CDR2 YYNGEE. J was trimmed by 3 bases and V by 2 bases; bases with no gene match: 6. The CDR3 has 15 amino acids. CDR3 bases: TGTGCCAGCAGCGTGACAGGGGTTAAGGACACTGAAGCTTTCTTT. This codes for CASSVTGVKDTEAFF.

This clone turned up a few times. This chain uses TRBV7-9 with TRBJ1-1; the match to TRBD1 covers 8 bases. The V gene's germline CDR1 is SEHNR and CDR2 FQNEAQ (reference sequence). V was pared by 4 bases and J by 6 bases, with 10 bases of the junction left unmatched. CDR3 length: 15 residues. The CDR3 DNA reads TGTGCCAGCAGCTCAGGACAGGGTGGAGGATCTGAAGCTTTCTTT. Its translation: CASSSGQGGGSEAFF.

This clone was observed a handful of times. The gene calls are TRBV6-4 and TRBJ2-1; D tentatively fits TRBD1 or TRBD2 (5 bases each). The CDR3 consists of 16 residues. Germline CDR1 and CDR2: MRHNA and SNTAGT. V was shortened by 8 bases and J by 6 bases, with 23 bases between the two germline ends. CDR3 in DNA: TGTGCCAGCGGGGACGACCTCCGTTCGACAGTCAATGAGCAGTTCTTC. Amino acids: CASGDDLRSTVNEQFF.

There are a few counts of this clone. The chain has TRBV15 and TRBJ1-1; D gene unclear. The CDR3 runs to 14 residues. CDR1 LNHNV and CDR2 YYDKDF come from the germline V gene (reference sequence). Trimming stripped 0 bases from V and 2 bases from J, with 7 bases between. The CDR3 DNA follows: TGTGCCACCAGCAGAGATCTAAGAAACACTGAAGCTTTCTTT. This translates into CATSRDLRNTEAFF. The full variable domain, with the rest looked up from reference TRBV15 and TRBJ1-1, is DAMVIQNPRYQVTQFGKPVTLSCSQTLNHNVMYWYQQKSSQAPKLLFHYYDKDFNNEADTPDNFQSRRPNTSFCFLDIRSPGLGDTAMYLCATSRDLRNTEAFFGQGTRLTVV.

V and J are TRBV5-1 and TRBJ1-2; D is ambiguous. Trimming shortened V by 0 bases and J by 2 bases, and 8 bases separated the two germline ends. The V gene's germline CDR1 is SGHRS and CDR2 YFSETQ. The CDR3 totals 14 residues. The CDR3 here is CASSLANENYGYTF. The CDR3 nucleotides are TGCGCCAGCAGCTTGGCCAACGAAAACTATGGCTACACCTTC.

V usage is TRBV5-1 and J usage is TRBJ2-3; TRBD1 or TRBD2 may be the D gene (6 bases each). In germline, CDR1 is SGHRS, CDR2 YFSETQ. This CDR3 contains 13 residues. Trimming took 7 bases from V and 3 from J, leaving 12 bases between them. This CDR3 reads CASHTGATDTQYF. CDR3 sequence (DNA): TGCGCCAGCCACACGGGGGCTACAGATACGCAGTATTTT.

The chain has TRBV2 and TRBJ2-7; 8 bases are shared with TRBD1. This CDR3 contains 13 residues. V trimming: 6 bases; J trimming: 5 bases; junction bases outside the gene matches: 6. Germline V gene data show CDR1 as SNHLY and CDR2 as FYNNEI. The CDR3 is CASRAGQGHEQYF. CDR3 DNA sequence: TGTGCCAGCAGGGCAGGACAGGGCCACGAGCAGTACTTC.

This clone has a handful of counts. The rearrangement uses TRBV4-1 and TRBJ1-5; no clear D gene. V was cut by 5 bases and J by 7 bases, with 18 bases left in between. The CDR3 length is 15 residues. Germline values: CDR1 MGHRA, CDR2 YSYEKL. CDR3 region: CASSSSGRWVQPQHF. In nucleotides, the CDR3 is TGCGCCAGCAGCTCAAGTGGGCGGTGGGTACAGCCCCAGCATTTT.

CDR3 in DNA: TGTGCCAGCAGCCCTGTTCTTAACTATGGCTACACCTTC. Its translation is CASSPVLNYGYTF. The rearrangement links TRBV7-8 to TRBJ1-2; D is unresolved. Germline V gene data show CDR1 as SGHVS and CDR2 as FQNEAQ. The CDR3 loop spans 13 amino acids. V shed 5 bases and J shed 1 base, with 8 bases lying between them.